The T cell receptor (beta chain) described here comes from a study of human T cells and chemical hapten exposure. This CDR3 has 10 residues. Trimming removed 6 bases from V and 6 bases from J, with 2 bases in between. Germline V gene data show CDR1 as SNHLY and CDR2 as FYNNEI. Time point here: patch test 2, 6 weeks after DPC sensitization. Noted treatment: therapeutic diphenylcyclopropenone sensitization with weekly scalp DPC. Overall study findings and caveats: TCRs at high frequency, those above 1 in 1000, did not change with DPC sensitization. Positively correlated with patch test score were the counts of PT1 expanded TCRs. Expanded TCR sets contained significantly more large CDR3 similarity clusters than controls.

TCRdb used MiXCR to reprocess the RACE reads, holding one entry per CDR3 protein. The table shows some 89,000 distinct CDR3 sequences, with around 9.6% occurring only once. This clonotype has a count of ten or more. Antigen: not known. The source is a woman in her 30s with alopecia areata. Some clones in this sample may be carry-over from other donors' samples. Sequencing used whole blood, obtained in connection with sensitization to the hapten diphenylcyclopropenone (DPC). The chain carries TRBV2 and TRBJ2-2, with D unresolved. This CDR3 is CASRAGELFF. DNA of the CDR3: TGTGCCAGCAGAGCCGGGGAGCTGTTTTTT.